This T cell receptor (beta chain) was retrieved from a study of shared clonotypes between healthy human individuals. Across the whole study: Each donor had three CD4 naive, three CD4 memory, two CD8 naive and one CD8 memory plate. The study's findings and limits: Few donors restricted represented genetic and exposure-history diversity.

The repertoire was sequenced with immunoSEQ multiplex PCR; TCRdb's copy has only in-frame clones and lacks some. The sample has about 2.3 million clones, less than 95% seen once. V lost 3 bases and J lost 4, with 10 bases in between. Per the germline V gene, CDR1 is SGDLS and CDR2 is YYNGEE. The CDR3 length is 13 residues. With regard to this clone: Its matching antigen is unknown.

The sequenced material came from naive CD4+ T cells from PBMCs. The sample's subset: CD45RA+ positively selected. The TCR was taken from a man younger than 30 in good health. Some clones in this sample may be carry-over from other donors' samples. The J gene is TRBJ1-2, the V gene TRBV9; D not resolved. CDR3 in DNA: TGTGCCAGCAGCGGTCCGGACGGCTATGGCTACACCTTC. As protein: CASSGPDGYGYTF.